This is a list of T cell receptor beta chains from one sample in a study of Tregs in tolerant kidney transplant recipients. Sequenced by immunoSEQ multiplex PCR; TCRdb stores in-frame clones only, minus some. Of around 77,000 clones in the sample, more than 95% are singletons; the top ten hold approximately 0.56%. Specimen: CD4+ T cells from blood, collected before the transplant. The receptors were gathered from a human donor who received a combined kidney and bone marrow transplant. Each CDR3 is given with its conserved first and last residue. The D gene is left open where the match is weak. Some rows have no size entry. The others give once, few or many, or a class for an expanded clone.

- | TRBJ1-4 | TRBV5-1 | - | 14 | CASSGTSSNEKLFF | TGCGCCAGCAGCGGGACATCCTCTAATGAAAAACTGTTTTTT
- | TRBJ1-2 | TRBV6-6 | - | 15 | CASSTYRTANYGYTF | TGTGCCAGCAGTACCTACAGGACAGCTAACTATGGCTACACCTTC
- | TRBJ1-2 | TRBV5-1 | - | 14 | CASSLIGPEGGYTF | TGCGCCAGCAGCTTGATAGGGCCCGAGGGAGGCTACACCTTC
- | TRBJ1-1 | TRBV11-3 | once | 12 | CASSWTDTEAFF | TGTGCCAGCAGCTGGACAGACACTGAAGCTTTCTTT
TRBD1 | TRBJ2-5 | TRBV28 | - | 13 | CASRDTGEETQYF | TGTGCCAGCAGAGATACAGGGGAAGAGACCCAGTACTTC
TRBD1 | TRBJ2-5 | TRBV7-3 | once | 14 | CASSGRGPPETQYF | TGTGCCAGCAGCGGTAGGGGGCCCCCAGAGACCCAGTACTTC
- | TRBJ2-1 | TRBV6-5 | - | 11 | CASRRGGEQFF | TGTGCCAGCCGGAGGGGTGGTGAGCAGTTCTTC
- | TRBJ2-7 | TRBV4-2 | - | 17 | CASSQDPRLVVRNEQYF | TGTGCCAGCAGCCAAGACCCCAGACTAGTTGTCCGAAACGAGCAGTACTTC
- | TRBJ2-2 | TRBV7-9 | - | 12 | CASTLAPWELFF | TGTGCCAGCACCCTAGCTCCGTGGGAGCTGTTTTTT
- | TRBJ1-4 | TRBV5-1 | - | 15 | CASSSTGREGEKLFF | TGCGCCAGCAGCTCAACAGGCAGGGAAGGGGAAAAACTGTTTTTT
TRBD1 | TRBJ1-2 | TRBV6-5 | - | 14 | CASRAYRGSYGYTF | TGTGCCAGCAGAGCATACAGGGGGAGCTATGGCTACACCTTC
TRBD1 | TRBJ2-7 | TRBV6-6 | - | 13 | CASSVVGGNEQYF | TGTGCCAGCAGCGTGGTAGGGGGCAACGAGCAGTACTTC
- | TRBJ1-3 | TRBV7-7 | - | 16 | CASSLIIELIGNTIYF | TGTGCCAGCAGCTTAATAATAGAACTTATTGGAAACACCATATATTTT
- | TRBJ1-2 | TRBV4-3 | - | 14 | CASSQGKAGYGYTF | TGCGCCAGCAGCCAGGGTAAGGCCGGGTATGGCTACACCTTC
- | TRBJ2-7 | TRBV10-2 | - | 13 | CASTQTPRYEQYF | TGCGCCAGCACTCAGACTCCCCGATACGAGCAGTACTTC